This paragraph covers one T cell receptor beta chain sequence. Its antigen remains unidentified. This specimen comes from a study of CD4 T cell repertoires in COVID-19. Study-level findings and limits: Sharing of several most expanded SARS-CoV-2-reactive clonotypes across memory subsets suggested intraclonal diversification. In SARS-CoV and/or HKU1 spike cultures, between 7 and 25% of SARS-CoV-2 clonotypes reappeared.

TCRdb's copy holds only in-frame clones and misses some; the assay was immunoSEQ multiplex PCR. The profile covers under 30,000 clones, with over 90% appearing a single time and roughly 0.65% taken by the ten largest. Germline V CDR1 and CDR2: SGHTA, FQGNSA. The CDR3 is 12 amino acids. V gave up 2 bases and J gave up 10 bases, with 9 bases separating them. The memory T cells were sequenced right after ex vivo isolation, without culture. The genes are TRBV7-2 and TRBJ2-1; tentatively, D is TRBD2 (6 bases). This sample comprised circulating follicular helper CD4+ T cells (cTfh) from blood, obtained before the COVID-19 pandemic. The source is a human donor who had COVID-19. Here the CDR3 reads CASSLRGGEQFF. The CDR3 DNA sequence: TGTGCCAGCAGCTTAAGAGGAGGGGAGCAGTTCTTC.